These 2 T cell receptor beta chains originate from one sample sequenced in a study of cytomegalovirus exposure and HLA in healthy donors. The PCR contained 60 Vbeta and 13 Jbeta primers. The table came from immunoSEQ multiplex PCR; TCRdb's copy has only in-frame clones and leaves some out. The sample holds over 150,000 clones, 70% to 85% seen once. Input material: PBMCs. The receptors shown here come from a boy under 10 years old in good health and CMV-seronegative.

The gene calls are TRBV5-1 and TRBJ2-3; TRBD2 might be the D (6 bases). Trimming pared 0 bases from V and 3 bases from J, leaving 8 bases between. Germline CDR1 is SGHRS and CDR2 is YFSETQ. This CDR3 has 14 residues. CDR3 nucleotides: TGCGCCAGCAGCTTGGCGGGACTTACAGATACGCAGTATTTT. Its translation: CASSLAGLTDTQYF.

The chain employs TRBV6-5 and TRBJ2-7; a possible D gene is TRBD1 (5 bases). CDR3 size: 16 residues. Trimming removed 0 bases from V and 2 bases from J, with 14 bases in between. CDR1 and CDR2 (germline): MNHEY, SVGAGI. The CDR3 sequence is CASSYSSQGQTYEQYF. Written as DNA, the CDR3 is TGTGCCAGCAGTTACTCCTCGCAGGGTCAAACCTACGAGCAGTACTTC.